This TCR beta chain was recovered during a study of blood T cell repertoires in COVID-19. Overall study: Samples taken during acute and convalescent COVID-19 were collected in the United States, Italy and Spain. PBMCs, B-cell-depleted T cells, or T cells were the source of the cDNA or gDNA that made up the material.

TCRdb keeps only in-frame clones here, not all; method: immunoSEQ multiplex PCR. The table lists approximately 130,000 clones, 80% to 90% of them singletons. CDR3 length: 13 residues. The germline gives CDR1 SNHLY, CDR2 FYNNEI. The V gene lost 2 bases and the J gene lost 4 bases, with 8 bases spanning the gap. The rearrangement uses TRBV2 and TRBJ2-5; D unclear. The specimen sequenced was peripheral blood. The source is a man aged 80 or over with active or convalescent COVID-19. The CDR3 nucleotides are TGTGCCAGCAGTGAACAGGTGGTAGAGACCCAGTACTTC. The encoded protein is CASSEQVVETQYF.